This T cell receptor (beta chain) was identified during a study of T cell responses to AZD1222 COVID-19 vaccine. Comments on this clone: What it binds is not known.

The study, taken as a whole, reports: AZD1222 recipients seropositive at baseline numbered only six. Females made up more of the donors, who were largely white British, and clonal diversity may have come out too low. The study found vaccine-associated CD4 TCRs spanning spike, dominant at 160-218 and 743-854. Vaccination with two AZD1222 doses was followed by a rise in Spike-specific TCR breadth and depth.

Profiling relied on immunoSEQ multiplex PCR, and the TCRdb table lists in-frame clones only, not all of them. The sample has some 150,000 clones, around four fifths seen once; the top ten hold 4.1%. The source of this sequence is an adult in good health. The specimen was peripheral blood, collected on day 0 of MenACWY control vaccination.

CDR3 amino acids: CASSLGGLAATYNEQFF. CDR3 DNA: TGCGCCAGCAGCTTGGGCGGACTAGCGGCGACCTACAATGAGCAGTTCTTC. The rearrangement links TRBV5-1 to TRBJ2-1, with 10 bases fitting TRBD2. Germline loops: CDR1 SGHRS, CDR2 YFSETQ. Unmatched junction bases numbered 5, after V lost 0 bases and J lost 2 bases. The CDR3 sequence is 17 residues long.